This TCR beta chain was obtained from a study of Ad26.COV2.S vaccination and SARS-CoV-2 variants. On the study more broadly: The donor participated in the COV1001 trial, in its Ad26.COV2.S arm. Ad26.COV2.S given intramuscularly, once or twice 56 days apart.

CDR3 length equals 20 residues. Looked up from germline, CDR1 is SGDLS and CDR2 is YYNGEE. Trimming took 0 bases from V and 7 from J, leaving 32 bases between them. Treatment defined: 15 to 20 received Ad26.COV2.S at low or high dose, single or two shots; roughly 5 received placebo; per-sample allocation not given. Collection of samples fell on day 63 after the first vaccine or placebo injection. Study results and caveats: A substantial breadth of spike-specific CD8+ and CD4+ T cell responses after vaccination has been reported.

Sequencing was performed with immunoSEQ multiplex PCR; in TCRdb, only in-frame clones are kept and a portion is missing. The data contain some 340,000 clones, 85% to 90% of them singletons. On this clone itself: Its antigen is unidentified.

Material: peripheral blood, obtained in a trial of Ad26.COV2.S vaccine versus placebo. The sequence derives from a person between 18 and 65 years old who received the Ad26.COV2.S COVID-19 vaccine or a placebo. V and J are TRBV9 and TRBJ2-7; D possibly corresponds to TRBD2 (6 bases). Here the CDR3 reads CASSVAKGRVESPRGWEQYF. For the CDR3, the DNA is TGTGCCAGCAGCGTAGCTAAAGGTCGGGTGGAGTCCCCTCGGGGGTGGGAGCAGTACTTC. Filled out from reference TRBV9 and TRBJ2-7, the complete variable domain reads DSGVTQTPKHLITATGQRVTLRCSPRSGDLSVYWYQQSLDQGLQFLIQYYNGEERAKGNILERFSAQQFPDLHSELNLSSLELGDSALYFCASSVAKGRVESPRGWEQYFGPGTRLTVT.